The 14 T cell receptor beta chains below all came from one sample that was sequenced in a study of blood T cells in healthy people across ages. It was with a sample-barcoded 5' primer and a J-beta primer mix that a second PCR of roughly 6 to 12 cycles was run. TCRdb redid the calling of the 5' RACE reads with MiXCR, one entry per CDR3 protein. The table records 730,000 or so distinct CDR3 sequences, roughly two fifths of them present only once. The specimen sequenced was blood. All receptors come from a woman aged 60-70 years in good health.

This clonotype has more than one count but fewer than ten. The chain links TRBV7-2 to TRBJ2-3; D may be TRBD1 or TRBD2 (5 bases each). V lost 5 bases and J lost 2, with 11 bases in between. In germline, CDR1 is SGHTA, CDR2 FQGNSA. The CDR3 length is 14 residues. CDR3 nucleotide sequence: TGTGCCAGCAGCGCCGGGGACGTCACAGATACGCAGTATTTT. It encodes CASSAGDVTDTQYF.

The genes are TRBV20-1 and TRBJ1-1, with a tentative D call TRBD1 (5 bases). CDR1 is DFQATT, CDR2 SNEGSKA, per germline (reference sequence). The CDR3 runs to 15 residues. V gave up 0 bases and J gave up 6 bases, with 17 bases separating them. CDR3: CSARDLRAGRPEAFF. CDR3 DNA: TGCAGTGCTAGAGATCTGAGGGCAGGGAGGCCTGAAGCTTTCTTT.

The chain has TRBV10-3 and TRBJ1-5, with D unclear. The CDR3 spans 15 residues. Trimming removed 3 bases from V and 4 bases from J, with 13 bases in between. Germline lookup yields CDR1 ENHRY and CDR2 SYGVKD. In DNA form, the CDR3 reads TGTGCCATCAGTGATAGAATAGGAGAAAATCAGCCCCAGCATTTT. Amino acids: CAISDRIGENQPQHF.

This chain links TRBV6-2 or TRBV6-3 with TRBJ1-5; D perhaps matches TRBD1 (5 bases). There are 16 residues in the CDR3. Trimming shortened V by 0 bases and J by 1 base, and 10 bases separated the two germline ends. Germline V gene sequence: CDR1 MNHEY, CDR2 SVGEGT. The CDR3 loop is CASSYSRGRSNQPQHF. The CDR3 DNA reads TGTGCCAGCAGTTACTCTAGGGGTAGGAGCAATCAGCCCCAGCATTTT.

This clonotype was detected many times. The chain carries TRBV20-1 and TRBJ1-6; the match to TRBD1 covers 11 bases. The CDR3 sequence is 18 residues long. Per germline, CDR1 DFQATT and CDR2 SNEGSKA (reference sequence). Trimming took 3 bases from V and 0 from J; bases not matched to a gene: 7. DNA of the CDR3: TGCAGTGCTAGCGGTGGACAGGGGGCCAGCTCCTATAATTCACCCCTCCACTTT. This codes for CSASGGQGASSYNSPLHF.

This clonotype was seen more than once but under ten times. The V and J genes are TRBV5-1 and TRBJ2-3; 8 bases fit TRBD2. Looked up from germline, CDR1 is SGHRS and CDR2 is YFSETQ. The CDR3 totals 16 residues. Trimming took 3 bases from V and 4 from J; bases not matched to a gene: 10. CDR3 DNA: TGCGCCAGCAGCTCCATAGCGGGGCTTCGCGCAGATACGCAGTATTTT. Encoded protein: CASSSIAGLRADTQYF. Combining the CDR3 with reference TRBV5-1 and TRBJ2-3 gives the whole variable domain KAGVTQTPRYLIKTRGQQVTLSCSPISGHRSVSWYQQTPGQGLQFLFEYFSETQRNKGNFPGRFSGRQFSNSRSEMNVSTLELGDSALYLCASSSIAGLRADTQYFGPGTRLTVL.

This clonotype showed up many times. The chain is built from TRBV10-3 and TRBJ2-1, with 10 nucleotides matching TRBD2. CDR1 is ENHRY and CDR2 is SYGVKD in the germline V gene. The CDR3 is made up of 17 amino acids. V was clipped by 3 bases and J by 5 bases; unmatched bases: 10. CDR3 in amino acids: CAISDPPGLAENNEQFF. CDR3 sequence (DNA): TGTGCCATCAGTGATCCCCCAGGACTAGCGGAGAACAATGAGCAGTTCTTC.

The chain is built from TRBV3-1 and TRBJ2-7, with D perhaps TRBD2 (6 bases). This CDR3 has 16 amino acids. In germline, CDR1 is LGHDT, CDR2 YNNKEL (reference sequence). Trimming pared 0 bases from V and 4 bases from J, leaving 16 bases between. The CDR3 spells CASSQDLGIAEYEQYF. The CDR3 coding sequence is TGTGCCAGCAGCCAAGATCTAGGAATAGCGGAATACGAGCAGTACTTC.

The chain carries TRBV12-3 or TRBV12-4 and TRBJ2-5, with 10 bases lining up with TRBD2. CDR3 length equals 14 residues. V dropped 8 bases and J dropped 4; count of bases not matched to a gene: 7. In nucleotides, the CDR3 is TGTGCCAGCTGTACTAGCGGGGTCGGAGAGACCCAGTACTTC. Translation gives CASCTSGVGETQYF.

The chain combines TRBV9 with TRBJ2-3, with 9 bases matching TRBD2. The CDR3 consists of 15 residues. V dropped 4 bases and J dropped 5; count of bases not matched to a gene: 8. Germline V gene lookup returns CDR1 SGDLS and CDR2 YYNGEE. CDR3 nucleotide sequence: TGTGCCAGCAGCCCGCCGGGACTAGCAGTAGATACGCAGTATTTT. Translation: CASSPPGLAVDTQYF.

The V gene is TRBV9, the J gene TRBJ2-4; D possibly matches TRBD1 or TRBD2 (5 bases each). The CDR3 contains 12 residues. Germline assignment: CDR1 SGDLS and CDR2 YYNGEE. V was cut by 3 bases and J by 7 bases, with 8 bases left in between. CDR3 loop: CASSGDVNIQYF. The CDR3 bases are TGTGCCAGCAGCGGGGACGTGAACATTCAGTACTTC.

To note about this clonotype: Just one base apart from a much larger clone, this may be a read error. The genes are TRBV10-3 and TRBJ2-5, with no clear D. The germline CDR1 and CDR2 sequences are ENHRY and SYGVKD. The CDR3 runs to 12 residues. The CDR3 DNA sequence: TGTGCCAGCAGTGAGTCAAAAGAGACCCAGTACTTC. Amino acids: CASSESKETQYF.

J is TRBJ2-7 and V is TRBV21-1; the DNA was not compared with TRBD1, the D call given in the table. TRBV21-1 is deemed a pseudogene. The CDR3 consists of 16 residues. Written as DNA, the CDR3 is TGTGCCAGCAGCCCCCCCCGGAACAGGGGGATACACGAGCAGTACTTC. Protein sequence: CASSPPRNRGIHEQYF.

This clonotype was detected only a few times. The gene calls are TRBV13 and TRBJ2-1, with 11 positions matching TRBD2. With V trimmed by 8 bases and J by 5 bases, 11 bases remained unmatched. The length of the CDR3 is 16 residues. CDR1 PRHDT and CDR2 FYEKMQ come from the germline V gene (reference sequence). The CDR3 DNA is TGTGCCAGCTTCGGACTAGCGGGTATATTGGACAATGAGCAGTTCTTC. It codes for CASFGLAGILDNEQFF.